The entry below gives a single T cell receptor beta chain sequence along with its context. The source of the sample is a study of radiation and T cells in renal cell carcinoma. Sequenced by immunoSEQ multiplex PCR; TCRdb stores in-frame clones only, minus some. This sample has more than 95,000 clones, with 81% found just once. Described time point: blood 2 weeks post-SBRT. This sample's treatment: 15 Gy SBRT to primary tumor, nephrectomy 4 weeks later. Trimming removed 0 bases at V and 3 bases at J, with 5 bases between. Germline V lookup: CDR1 SGHTA, CDR2 FQGTGA. The CDR3 length is 13 residues. This chain uses TRBV7-3 with TRBJ1-1; a possible D gene is TRBD1 (5 bases). The TCR was taken from a man aged 45-65 years with renal cell carcinoma. This sample comprised blood, obtained from a patient whose treatment included radiotherapy and nephrectomy. CDR3 sequence reads: CASSLTGDTEAFF. The DNA for the CDR3 is TGTGCCAGCAGCTTAACAGGGGACACTGAAGCTTTCTTT.